These 8 T cell receptor beta chains originate from one sample sequenced in a study of T-cell reconstitution after alpha-beta-depleted transplantation in children. Using unique molecular identifiers, the investigators prepared the TCRbeta library. TCRdb recomputed calls from the PCR reads with MiXCR, one row per CDR3 protein. The sample carries about 170,000 distinct CDR3 sequences, over 8.5% recorded once. Sequenced here: PBMCs, sampled before TCRalphabeta/CD19-depleted stem cell transplant. These receptors were obtained from a boy younger than 10 with acute myeloid leukemia, due to receive a stem cell transplant.

The table lists this clonotype with many counts. The chain links TRBV20-1 to TRBJ2-3, with D tentatively TRBD1 (6 bases). The CDR3 spans 17 residues. V was cut by 1 base and J by 0 bases, with 17 bases left in between. The V gene's germline CDR1 is DFQATT and CDR2 SNEGSKA (reference sequence). The CDR3 region is CSARGGDVRGSTDTQYF. The CDR3 coding sequence is TGCAGTGCTAGAGGAGGGGACGTCAGGGGTAGCACAGATACGCAGTATTTT.

This clonotype was picked up a small number of times. Sequence at one end of the junction differs from germline and may be a read error. The rearrangement links TRBV2 to TRBJ2-1; the D call may be TRBD1 or TRBD2 (6 bases each). The CDR3 covers 13 residues. Germline-derived CDR1 and CDR2 are SNHLY and FYNNEI. The CDR3: CASTEGIGGGQFF. The CDR3 DNA is TGTGCCAGCACTGAAGGGATCGGAGGGGGGCAGTTCTTC.

This clonotype appeared many times. This chain links TRBV28 with TRBJ1-1; no reliable D call. The V gene's germline CDR1 is MDHEN and CDR2 SYDVKM. Trimming took off 6 bases at V and 3 bases at J, with 14 bases between the two ends. This CDR3 has 14 residues. This CDR3 is CASSPPNTHTEAFF. The DNA of the CDR3 is TGTGCCAGCAGCCCTCCCAACACCCACACTGAAGCTTTCTTT.

This clonotype occurred many times. The chain links TRBV11-2 to TRBJ2-1; D ambiguous. Trimming took off 2 bases at V and 1 base at J, with 12 bases between the two ends. This CDR3 has 16 residues. CDR1 and CDR2 (germline): SGHAT, FQNNGV. The CDR3 DNA reads as TGTGCCAGCAGCTTAACCGTCACGGTTTCCTACAATGAGCAGTTCTTC. It codes for CASSLTVTVSYNEQFF.

This clonotype occurred many times. The chain has TRBV20-1 and TRBJ2-7; weak D call: TRBD1 (5 bases). V was cut by 4 bases and J by 1 base, with 14 bases left in between. The CDR3 contains 14 residues. Germline lookup yields CDR1 DFQATT and CDR2 SNEGSKA (reference sequence). This chain's CDR3 is CSATRTRISYEQYF. The CDR3 DNA follows: TGCAGTGCTACGCGGACACGGATATCCTACGAGCAGTACTTC.

This clonotype was observed at least ten times. This sequence joins TRBV7-9 and TRBJ2-2; D gene ambiguous. Trimming removed 11 bases at V and 0 bases at J, with 13 bases between. The CDR3 is 14 residues long. From germline, CDR1 is SEHNR and CDR2 FQNEAQ (reference sequence). The CDR3 loop reads CAPSPAANTGELFF. The DNA for the CDR3 is TGTGCCCCGAGCCCGGCGGCGAACACCGGGGAGCTGTTTTTT.

This clonotype was detected ten times or more. The gene calls are TRBV15 and TRBJ2-5, with unresolved D. V dropped 4 bases and J dropped 5 bases, with 14 bases sitting between them. Germline V gives CDR1 LNHNV, CDR2 YYDKDF (reference sequence). This CDR3 has 14 amino acids. CDR3 sequence (DNA): TGTGCCACCAGCATAGATCGAGCGCAGGAGACCCAGTACTTC. Translation gives CATSIDRAQETQYF.

This clonotype was picked up many times. V is TRBV19 and J is TRBJ2-1; D gene ambiguous. V was shortened by 8 bases and J by 4 bases, with 12 bases between the two germline ends. Germline CDR1 reads LNHDA; CDR2 reads SQIVND (reference sequence). CDR3 length: 13 amino acids. In DNA form, the CDR3 reads TGTGCCAGTCGATCCGAAGAGTACAATGAGCAGTTCTTC. It encodes CASRSEEYNEQFF.